This entry describes one TCR beta chain. The entry originates in a study of blood T cell repertoires in COVID-19. Generated by immunoSEQ multiplex PCR, the TCRdb table keeps only in-frame clones and is missing some. The sample holds hundreds of thousands of clones, nearly 90% seen once. The junction had 8 bases not matched to a gene; V was cut back by 8 bases and J by 0 bases. The CDR3 loop spans 15 amino acids. Per germline, CDR1 SGHAT and CDR2 FQNNGV. This receptor was obtained from a woman between 18 and 29 years old with acute COVID-19. The chain couples TRBV11-2 to TRBJ2-3; 7 positions agree with TRBD1. The specimen was PBMCs or T cells enriched from blood (not recorded which). The CDR3 protein is CASSYRGYSTDTQYF. CDR3 sequence (DNA): TGTGCCAGCTCCTACAGGGGCTATAGCACAGATACGCAGTATTTT. Drawing the rest from reference TRBV11-2 and TRBJ2-3, the complete variable domain is EAGVAQSPRYKIIEKRQSVAFWCNPISGHATLYWYQQILGQGPKLLIQFQNNGVVDDSQLPKDRFSAERLKGVDSTLKIQPAKLEDSAVYLCASSYRGYSTDTQYFGPGTRLTVL.